Below are 8 T cell receptor beta chains sequenced from a single sample in a study of cytomegalovirus exposure and HLA in healthy donors. This PCR relied on a set of 60 Vbeta primers and 13 Jbeta primers. Here immunoSEQ multiplex PCR was the method, and the copy in TCRdb shows in-frame clones only, minus some. The repertoire has about 130,000 clones, about 80% of them found once; the top ten carry around 10%. Sequencing used PBMCs. The receptors were gathered from a man younger than 45 in good health and CMV-seropositive.

The rearrangement joins TRBV7-3 to TRBJ1-1, with 10 bases identical to TRBD1. V shed 4 bases, J shed 5 bases, and the junction held 4 bases outside the gene matches. This CDR3 is built from 14 residues. Per germline, CDR1 SGHTA and CDR2 FQGTGA. The CDR3 here is CASSWGQGPTEAFF. As DNA, the CDR3 is TGTGCCAGCAGCTGGGGACAGGGGCCTACTGAAGCTTTCTTT.

This clone was recorded a few times. The rearrangement joins TRBV29-1 to TRBJ1-1, with D tentatively TRBD1 (6 bases). The CDR3 runs to 14 residues. Trimming pared 4 bases from V and 1 base from J, leaving 13 bases between. Per the germline V gene, CDR1 is SQVTM and CDR2 is ANQGSEA. CDR3 protein: CSVGQVKANTEAFF. The CDR3 DNA reads as TGCAGCGTTGGACAGGTGAAGGCGAACACTGAAGCTTTCTTT.

This clone was seen more than once but under ten times. The CDR3 is CASTPGQGPYNEQFF. CDR3 in DNA: TGTGCCAGCACCCCCGGACAGGGGCCCTACAATGAGCAGTTCTTC. The chain carries TRBV25-1 and TRBJ2-1, with TRBD1 matching 9 bases. V shed 7 bases and J 2 bases; nucleotides not matched to a gene: 6. Germline CDR1 reads MGHDK; CDR2 reads SYGVNS. This CDR3 has 15 residues.

The chain has TRBV7-9 and TRBJ1-2; no definite D call. The CDR3 runs to 12 residues. The V gene lost 2 bases and the J gene lost 6 bases, with 7 bases spanning the gap. CDR1 SEHNR and CDR2 FQNEAQ come from the germline V gene (reference sequence). This chain's CDR3 is CASSLLVDGYTF. The CDR3 bases are TGTGCCAGCAGCTTATTGGTAGATGGCTACACCTTC.

The J gene is TRBJ1-2, the V gene TRBV12-5; D is perhaps TRBD1 (5 bases). The germline gives CDR1 LGHNT, CDR2 FRNRAP. With 0 bases removed from V and 8 bases from J, the gap between germline ends came to 10 bases. The CDR3 loop spans 13 amino acids. This CDR3 reads CASGLVQGGGYTF. As DNA, the CDR3 is TGTGCTAGTGGTTTGGTCCAGGGAGGAGGCTACACCTTC. Looking up the rest from reference TRBV12-5 and TRBJ1-2 gives the full variable domain: DARVTQTPRHKVTEMGQEVTMRCQPILGHNTVFWYRQTMMQGLELLAYFRNRAPLDDSGMPKDRFSAEMPDATLATLKIQPSEPRDSAVYFCASGLVQGGGYTFGSGTRLTVV.

The V call is TRBV4-1, the J call TRBJ2-2; 12 bases are a match to TRBD2. This CDR3 is 18 amino acids long. Germline loops: CDR1 MGHRA, CDR2 YSYEKL. The J segment lost 4 bases and the V segment lost 4 bases, leaving 10 bases of the junction unmatched. The CDR3 coding sequence is TGCGCCAGCAGCCGATTGACTAGCGGGGGATCGGGCACCGGGGAGCTGTTTTTT. This codes for CASSRLTSGGSGTGELFF.

The rearrangement uses TRBV4-2 and TRBJ2-1; D might be TRBD2 (6 bases). V was clipped by 1 base and J by 5 bases, with 9 bases between them. This CDR3 region has 14 residues. Germline-derived CDR1 and CDR2 are LGHNA and YNFKEQ. The CDR3: CASSQVTGDNEQFF. The CDR3 DNA is TGTGCCAGCAGCCAAGTCACGGGGGACAATGAGCAGTTCTTC.

The CDR3 spells CASSLGTSGTGELFF. For the CDR3, the DNA is TGTGCCAGCAGCCTCGGGACTAGCGGTACCGGGGAGCTGTTTTTT. The chain uses TRBV11-2 and TRBJ2-2; 11 nucleotides line up with TRBD2. Germline CDR1 SGHAT, CDR2 FQNNGV. CDR3 length: 15 residues. Germline trimming cut 5 bases from V and 5 bases from J; bases unmatched to any gene: 4.